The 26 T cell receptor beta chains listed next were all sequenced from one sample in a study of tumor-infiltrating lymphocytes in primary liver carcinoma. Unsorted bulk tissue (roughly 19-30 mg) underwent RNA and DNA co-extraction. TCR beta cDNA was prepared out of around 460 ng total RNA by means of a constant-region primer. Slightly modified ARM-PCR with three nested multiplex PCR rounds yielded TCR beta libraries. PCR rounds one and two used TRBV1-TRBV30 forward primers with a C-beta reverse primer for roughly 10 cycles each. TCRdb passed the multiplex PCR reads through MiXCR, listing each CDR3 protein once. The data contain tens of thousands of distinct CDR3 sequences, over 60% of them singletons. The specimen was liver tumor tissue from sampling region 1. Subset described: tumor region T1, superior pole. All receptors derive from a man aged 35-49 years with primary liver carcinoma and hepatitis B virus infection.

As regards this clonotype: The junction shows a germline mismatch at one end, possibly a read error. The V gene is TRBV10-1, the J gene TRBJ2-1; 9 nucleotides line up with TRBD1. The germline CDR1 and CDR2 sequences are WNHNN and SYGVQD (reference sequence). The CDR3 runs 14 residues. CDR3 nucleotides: TGCGCCTCCAGTGAAGGGGACAGGGCTAATGAGCAGTTATTC. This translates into CASSEGDRANEQLF.

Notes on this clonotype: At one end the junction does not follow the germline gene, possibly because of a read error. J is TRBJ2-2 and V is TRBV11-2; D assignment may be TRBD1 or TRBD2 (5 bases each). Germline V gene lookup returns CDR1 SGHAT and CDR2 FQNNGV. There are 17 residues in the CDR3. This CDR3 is CTSSLVRTYPGTGELFF. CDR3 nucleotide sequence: TGTACCAGCAGTTTAGTTCGGACGTACCCAGGGACCGGGGAGCTATTTTTT.

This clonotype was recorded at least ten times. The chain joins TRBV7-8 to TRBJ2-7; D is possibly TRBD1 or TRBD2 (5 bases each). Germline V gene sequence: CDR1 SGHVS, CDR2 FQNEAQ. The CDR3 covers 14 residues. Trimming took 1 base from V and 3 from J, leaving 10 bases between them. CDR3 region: CASSLGGSDYEQYF. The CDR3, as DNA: TGTGCCAGCAGCTTAGGGGGGTCCGACTACGAGCAGTACTTC.

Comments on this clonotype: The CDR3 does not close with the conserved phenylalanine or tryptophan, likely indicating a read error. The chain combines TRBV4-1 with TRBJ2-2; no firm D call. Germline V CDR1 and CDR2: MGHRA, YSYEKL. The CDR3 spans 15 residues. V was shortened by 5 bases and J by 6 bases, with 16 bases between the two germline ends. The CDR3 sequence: CASSLETGNAGELFL. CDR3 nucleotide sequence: TGCGCCAGCAGCTTGGAAACGGGTAACGCCGGGGAGCTGTTTCTT.

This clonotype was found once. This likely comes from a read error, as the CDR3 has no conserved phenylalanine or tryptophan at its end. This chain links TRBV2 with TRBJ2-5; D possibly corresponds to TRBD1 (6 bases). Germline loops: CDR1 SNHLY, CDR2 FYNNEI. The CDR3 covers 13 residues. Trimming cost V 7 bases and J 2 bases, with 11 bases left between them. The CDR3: CASNWDKQETQYL. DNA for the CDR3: TGTGCCAGCAATTGGGACAAACAAGAGACCCAGTACCTC.

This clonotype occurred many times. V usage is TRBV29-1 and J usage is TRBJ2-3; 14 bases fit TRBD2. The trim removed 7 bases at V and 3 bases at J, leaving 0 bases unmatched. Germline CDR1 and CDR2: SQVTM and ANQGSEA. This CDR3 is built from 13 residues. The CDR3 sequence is CSGLAGGTDTQYF. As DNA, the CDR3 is TGCAGCGGACTAGCGGGAGGGACAGATACGCAGTATTTT.

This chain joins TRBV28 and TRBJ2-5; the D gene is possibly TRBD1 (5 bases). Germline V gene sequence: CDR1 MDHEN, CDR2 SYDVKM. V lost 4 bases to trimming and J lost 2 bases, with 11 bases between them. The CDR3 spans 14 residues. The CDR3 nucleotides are TGTGCCAGCAGTTATCAGGACATACAAGAGACCCAGTACTTC. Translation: CASSYQDIQETQYF. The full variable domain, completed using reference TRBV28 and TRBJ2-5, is DVKVTQSSRYLVKRTGEKVFLECVQDMDHENMFWYRQDPGLGLRLIYFSYDVKMKEKGDIPEGYSVSREKKERFSLILESASTNQTSMYLCASSYQDIQETQYFGPGTRLLVL.

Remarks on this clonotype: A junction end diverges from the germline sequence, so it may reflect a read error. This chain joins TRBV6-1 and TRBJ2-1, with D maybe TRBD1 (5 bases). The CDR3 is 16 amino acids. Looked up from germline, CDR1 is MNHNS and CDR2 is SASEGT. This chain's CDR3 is CVSSPVGSGSRNEQFF. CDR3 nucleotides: TGTGTCAGCAGTCCGGTTGGGTCAGGGTCTCGAAATGAGCAGTTCTTC.

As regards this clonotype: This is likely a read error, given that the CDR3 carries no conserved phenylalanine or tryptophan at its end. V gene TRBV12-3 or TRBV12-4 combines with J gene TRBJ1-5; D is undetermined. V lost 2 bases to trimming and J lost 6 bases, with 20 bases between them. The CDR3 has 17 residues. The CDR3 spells CASSLTSRGHGPQPQHC. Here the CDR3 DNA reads TGTGCCAGCAGTTTAACCTCTCGAGGGCACGGTCCTCAGCCCCAGCATTGT.

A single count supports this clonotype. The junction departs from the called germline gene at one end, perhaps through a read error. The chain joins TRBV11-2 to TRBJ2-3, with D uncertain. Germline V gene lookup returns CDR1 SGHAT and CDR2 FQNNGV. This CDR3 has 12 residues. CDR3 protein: CASSLMADTRYF. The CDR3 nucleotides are TGTGCTAGCAGCTTAATGGCAGATACGCGGTATTTT.

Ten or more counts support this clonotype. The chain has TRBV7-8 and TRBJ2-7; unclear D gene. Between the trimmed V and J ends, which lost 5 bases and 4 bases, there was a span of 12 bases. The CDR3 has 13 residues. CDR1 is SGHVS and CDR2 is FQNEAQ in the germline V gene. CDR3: CASSVDVSYEQYF. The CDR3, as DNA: TGTGCCAGCAGCGTGGACGTCTCATACGAGCAGTACTTC.

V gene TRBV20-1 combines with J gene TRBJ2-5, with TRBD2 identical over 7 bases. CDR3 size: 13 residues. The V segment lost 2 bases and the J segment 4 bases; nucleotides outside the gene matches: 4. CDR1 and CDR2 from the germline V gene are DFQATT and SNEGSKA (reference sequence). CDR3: CSARTTSTETQYF. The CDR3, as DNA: TGCAGTGCTAGAACGACTAGCACAGAGACCCAGTACTTC.

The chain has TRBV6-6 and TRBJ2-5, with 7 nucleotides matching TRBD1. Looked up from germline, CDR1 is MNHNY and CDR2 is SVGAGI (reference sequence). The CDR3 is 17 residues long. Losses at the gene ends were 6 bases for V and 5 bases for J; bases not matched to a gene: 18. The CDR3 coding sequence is TGTGCCAGCAGCCACGCATACCGGGACAGCGACCTGGAGACCCAGTACTTC. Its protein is CASSHAYRDSDLETQYF.

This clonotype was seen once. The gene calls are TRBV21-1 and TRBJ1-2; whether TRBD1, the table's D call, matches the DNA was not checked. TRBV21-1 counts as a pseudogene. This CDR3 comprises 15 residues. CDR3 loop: CASSNATGEAYGYTF. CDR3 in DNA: TGTGCCAGCAGCAATGCGACAGGGGAGGCCTATGGCTACACCTTC.

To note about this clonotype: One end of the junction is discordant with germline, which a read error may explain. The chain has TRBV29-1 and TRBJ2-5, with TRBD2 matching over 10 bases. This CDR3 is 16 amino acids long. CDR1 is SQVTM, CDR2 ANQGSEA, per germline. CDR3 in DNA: TGTAGCGCCGATAGCGGGTCTAGCGGGAGTATTGGGACCCAGTACTTC. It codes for CSADSGSSGSIGTQYF.

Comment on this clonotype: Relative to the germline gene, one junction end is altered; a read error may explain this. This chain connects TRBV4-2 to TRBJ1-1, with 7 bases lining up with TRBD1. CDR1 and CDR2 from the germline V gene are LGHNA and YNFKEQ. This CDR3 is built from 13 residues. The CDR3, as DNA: TGTGTCAGCAGCCAAGAGGGGGCCACTGAAACTTTCTTT. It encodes CVSSQEGATETFF.

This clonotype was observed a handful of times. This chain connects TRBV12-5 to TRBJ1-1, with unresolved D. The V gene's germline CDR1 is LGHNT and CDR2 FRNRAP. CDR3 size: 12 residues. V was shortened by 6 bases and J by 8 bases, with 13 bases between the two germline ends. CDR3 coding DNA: TGTGCTAGTGGGTTGAGGCAGGACGAAGCTTTCTTT. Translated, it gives CASGLRQDEAFF.

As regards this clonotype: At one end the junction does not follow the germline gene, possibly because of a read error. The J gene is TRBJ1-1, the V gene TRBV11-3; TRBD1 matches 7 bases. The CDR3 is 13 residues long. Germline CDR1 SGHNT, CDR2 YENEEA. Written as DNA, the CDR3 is TGTGACAGTAGCTTAGCAGGGGGGACTGAAGCTTTCTTC. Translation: CDSSLAGGTEAFF. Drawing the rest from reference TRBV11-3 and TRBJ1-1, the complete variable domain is EAGVVQSPRYKIIEKKQPVAFWCNPISGHNTLYWYLQNLGQGPELLIRYENEEAVDDSQLPKDRFSAERLKGVDSTLKIQPAELGDSAVYLCDSSLAGGTEAFFGQGTRLTVV.

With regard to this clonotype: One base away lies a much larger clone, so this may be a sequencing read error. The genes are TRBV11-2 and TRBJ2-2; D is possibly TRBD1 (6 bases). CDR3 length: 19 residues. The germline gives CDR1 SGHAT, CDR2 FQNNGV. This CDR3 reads CTSSLDRGGVRPDTGELFF. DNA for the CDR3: TGTACCAGCAGCTTAGATCGAGGGGGAGTGCGCCCAGACACCGGGGAGCTGTTTTTT.

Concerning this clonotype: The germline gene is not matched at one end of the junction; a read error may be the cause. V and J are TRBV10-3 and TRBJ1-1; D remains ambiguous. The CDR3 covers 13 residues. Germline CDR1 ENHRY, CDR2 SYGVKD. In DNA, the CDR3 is TGTGCCATTAGTGATGTGGGGAGGGTGGGAGCTTTCTTT. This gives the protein CAISDVGRVGAFF.

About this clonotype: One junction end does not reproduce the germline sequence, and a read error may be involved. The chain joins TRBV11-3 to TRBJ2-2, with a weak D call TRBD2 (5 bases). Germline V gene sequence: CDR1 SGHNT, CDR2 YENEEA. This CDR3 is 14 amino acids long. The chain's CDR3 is CTSSRGQSTGELPF. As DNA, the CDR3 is TGTACCAGCAGCCGCGGCCAATCCACCGGGGAGCTGCCTTTT.

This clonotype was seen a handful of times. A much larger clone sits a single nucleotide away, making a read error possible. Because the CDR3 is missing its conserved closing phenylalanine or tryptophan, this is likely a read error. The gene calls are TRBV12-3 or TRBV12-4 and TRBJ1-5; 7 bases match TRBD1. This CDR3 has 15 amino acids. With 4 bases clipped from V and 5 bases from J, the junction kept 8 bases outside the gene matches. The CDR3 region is CASSSRQGGDQPQHI. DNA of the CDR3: TGTGCCAGCAGTTCGAGACAGGGCGGTGATCAGCCCCAGCATATT.

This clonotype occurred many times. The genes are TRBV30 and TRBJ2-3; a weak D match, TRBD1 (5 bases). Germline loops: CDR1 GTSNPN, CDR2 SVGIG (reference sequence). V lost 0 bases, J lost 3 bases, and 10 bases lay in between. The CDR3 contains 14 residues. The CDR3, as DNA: TGTGCCTGGAGTGTACGGGCAGGGACAGATACGCAGTATTTT. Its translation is CAWSVRAGTDTQYF.

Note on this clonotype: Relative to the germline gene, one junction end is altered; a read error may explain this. CDR3 amino acids: CARSQDHGGTGELFF. DNA for the CDR3: TGCGCCCGCAGCCAGGATCACGGGGGAACCGGGGAGCTGTTTTTT. V gene TRBV4-1 combines with J gene TRBJ2-2; TRBD2 might be the D (6 bases). The CDR3 runs to 15 residues. Looked up from germline, CDR1 is MGHRA and CDR2 is YSYEKL.

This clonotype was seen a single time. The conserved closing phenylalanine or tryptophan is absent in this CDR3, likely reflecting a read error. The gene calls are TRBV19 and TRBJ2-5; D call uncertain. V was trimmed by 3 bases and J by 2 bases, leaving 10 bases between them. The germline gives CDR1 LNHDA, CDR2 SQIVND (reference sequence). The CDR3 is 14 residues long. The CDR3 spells CASSIDATQETQYL. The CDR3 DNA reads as TGTGCCAGTAGTATCGATGCTACACAAGAGACCCAGTACTTA.

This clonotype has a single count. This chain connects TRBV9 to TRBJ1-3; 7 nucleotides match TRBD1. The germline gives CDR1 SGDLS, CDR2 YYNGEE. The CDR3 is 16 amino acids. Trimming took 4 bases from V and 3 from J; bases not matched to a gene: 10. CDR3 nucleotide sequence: TGTGCCAGCAGCCCCGGACAGGTGCCCAGTGGAAACACCATATATTTT. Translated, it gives CASSPGQVPSGNTIYF.